The clone carrying this T cell receptor (beta chain) was counted between two and nine times. The antigen remains undetermined. This entry is derived from a study of blood T cells in healthy people across ages. For the second PCR, which ran for 7 to 11 cycles, a sample-barcoded 5' primer and a J-beta primer mix were used. Using its own MiXCR run on the 5' RACE reads, TCRdb lists one record per CDR3 protein. The data contain under 2 million distinct CDR3 sequences, about 31% of them singletons. Study-level points and caveats: PBMCs left unsorted prevented a conclusive naive versus antigen-experienced comparison.

The CDR3 runs to 16 residues. The ends were cut back, 0 bases at V and 3 bases at J, with 11 bases in the middle. The germline V gene has CDR1 MGHRA and CDR2 YSYEKL. The chain links TRBV4-1 to TRBJ2-2; tentatively, D is TRBD1 (5 bases). Sequenced sample: blood. This receptor was taken from a woman younger than 45 in good health. The CDR3, as DNA: TGCGCCAGCAGCCAAGAGGCCCAGGGCGACACCGGGGAGCTGTTTTTT. Protein: CASSQEAQGDTGELFF.